This TCR delta chain was documented in a study of gamma-delta T cells after stem cell transplantation. TCRdb re-called the RT-PCR reads through CATT. The sample has some 2,400 delta-chain clones, roughly 2.5% seen once. In its sample, this clone is medium-sized. This clonotype was sampled from a human donor. It is not recorded whose cells these are; they may come from a transplant donor. The specimen sequenced was gamma-delta T cells.

The CDR3 sequence: CACDTGGHSSWDTRQMFF. CDR3 sequence (DNA): TGTGCCTGTGACACCGGGGGACATAGCTCCTGGGACACCCGACAGATGTTTTTC. V gene TRDV2 combines with J gene TRDJ3; D may be TRDD3 (6 bases). Trimming removed 0 bases from V and 0 bases from J, with 11 bases in between. This CDR3 is 18 amino acids long. Germline CDR1 reads GEAIGNYY; CDR2 reads EKD.